Below are 16 T cell receptor beta chains sequenced from a single sample in a study of blood T cell repertoires in COVID-19 (dated by TCRdb to 2020 to 2022). Library creation used the immunoSEQ multiplex PCR assay. TCRdb stores this immuneACCESS table with in-frame sequences only. Part of the clones is absent; in the studies checked, under half of the shortfall reflects unresolved V genes, and no reason is known for the rest. This sample is represented by around 250,000 clones; under 90% of them were singletons. The ten top clones hold around 3.2% of the sample. Material for sequencing was peripheral blood. Receptors were obtained from a young woman with acute or convalescent COVID-19.

V and J are TRBV19 and TRBJ1-4; D uncertain. Deletions cut 3 bases from V and 0 bases from J, with 5 bases between. Germline V gene lookup returns CDR1 LNHDA and CDR2 SQIVND (reference sequence). The CDR3 sequence is 14 residues long. CDR3 residues: CASSISATNEKLFF. CDR3 nucleotide sequence: TGTGCCAGTAGTATTTCCGCAACTAATGAAAAACTGTTTTTT.

The V and J genes are TRBV19 and TRBJ2-4, with 11 positions matching TRBD2. CDR3 length: 18 amino acids. CDR1 is LNHDA and CDR2 is SQIVND in the germline V gene (reference sequence). Germline trimming cut 2 bases from V and 1 base from J; bases unmatched to any gene: 7. The CDR3 protein is CASSIIAGGRSAKNIQYF. CDR3 nucleotide sequence: TGTGCCAGTAGTATAATAGCGGGAGGGCGGTCGGCCAAAAACATTCAGTACTTC. Full variable domain (missing parts from reference TRBV19 and TRBJ2-4): DGGITQSPKYLFRKEGQNVTLSCEQNLNHDAMYWYRQDPGQGLRLIYYSQIVNDFQKGDIAEGYSVSREKKESFPLTVTSAQKNPTAFYLCASSIIAGGRSAKNIQYFGAGTRLSVL.

The CDR3 bases are TGTGCCAGCGCCCCCTCGAGGTCCTACAATGAGCAGTTCTTC. Amino acids: CASAPSRSYNEQFF. The rearrangement uses TRBV6-5 and TRBJ2-1; D is undetermined. CDR3 length: 14 amino acids. CDR1 and CDR2 from the germline V gene are MNHEY and SVGAGI. The V gene lost 8 bases and the J gene lost 1 base, with 12 bases spanning the gap.

The gene calls are TRBV19 and TRBJ1-1; D not resolved. This CDR3 has 16 residues. The ends were cut back, 7 bases at V and 3 bases at J, with 21 bases in the middle. The V gene's germline CDR1 is LNHDA and CDR2 SQIVND (reference sequence). CDR3 region: CASILAGLTGDTEAFF. For the CDR3, the DNA is TGTGCCAGTATCCTAGCGGGTCTCACCGGGGACACTGAAGCTTTCTTT.

The genes are TRBV24-1 and TRBJ1-4; tentatively, D is TRBD1 (6 bases). CDR1 KGHDR and CDR2 SFDVKD come from the germline V gene. With 4 bases removed from V and 5 bases from J, the gap between germline ends came to 10 bases. The CDR3 runs to 14 residues. CDR3: CATSDPGQNEKLFF. The DNA of the CDR3 is TGTGCCACCAGTGACCCGGGACAAAATGAAAAACTGTTTTTT.

The sample holds a few counts of this clone. This chain links TRBV30 with TRBJ1-3, with TRBD1 identical over 7 bases. V shed 0 bases and J 5 bases; nucleotides not matched to a gene: 1. This CDR3 region has 13 residues. Germline CDR1 is GTSNPN and CDR2 is SVGIG (reference sequence). The CDR3 DNA is TGTGCCTGGAGTGTGGGACAGAGAAACACCATATATTTT. It codes for CAWSVGQRNTIYF.

This rearrangement joins TRBV20-1 to TRBJ2-3; D is perhaps TRBD2 (5 bases). Germline V gene data show CDR1 as DFQATT and CDR2 as SNEGSKA (reference sequence). Between the trimmed V and J ends, which lost 3 bases and 3 bases, there was a span of 13 bases. The CDR3 loop spans 14 amino acids. CDR3 residues: CSASPPSGTDTQYF. The CDR3 region has the DNA TGCAGTGCTAGTCCGCCCAGCGGAACAGATACGCAGTATTTT.

The chain employs TRBV13 and TRBJ1-2; TRBD1 agrees at 9 bases. This CDR3 is 15 amino acids long. After removal of 6 bases from V and 7 bases from J, the junction contained 12 bases not matched to a gene. Germline V CDR1 and CDR2: PRHDT, FYEKMQ (reference sequence). CDR3 sequence (DNA): TGTGCCAGCAGAAAATTACAGGGGGCGAGGTTTGGCTACACCTTC. Protein: CASRKLQGARFGYTF.

V usage is TRBV5-4 and J usage is TRBJ2-7; D perhaps matches TRBD2 (7 bases). CDR1 is SGHNT and CDR2 is YYREEE in the germline V gene (reference sequence). The CDR3 runs to 18 residues. Trimming took 5 bases from V and 5 from J, leaving 29 bases between them. The CDR3: CASRLWPDLREGDDEQYF. CDR3 sequence (DNA): TGTGCCAGCAGACTCTGGCCTGACCTAAGGGAGGGGGATGACGAGCAGTACTTC.

The chain has TRBV6-2 or TRBV6-3 and TRBJ2-6; D uncertain. V was shortened by 0 bases and J by 2 bases, with 5 bases between the two germline ends. The CDR3 is 15 residues long. The germline CDR1 and CDR2 sequences are MNHEY and SVGEGT. The CDR3 region is CASSYSQTGANVLTF. CDR3 bases: TGTGCCAGCAGTTACTCGCAGACTGGGGCCAACGTCCTGACTTTC.

The gene calls are TRBV5-5 and TRBJ1-2; TRBD1 is a possible D gene (6 bases). The CDR3 is made up of 17 amino acids. Germline CDR1 is SGHKS and CDR2 is YYEKEE (reference sequence). The V and J ends lost 5 bases and 4 bases respectively, with 24 bases between them. The CDR3 loop is CASRATGPAKPAYGYTF. The CDR3 nucleotides are TGTGCCAGCAGGGCCACAGGGCCCGCCAAACCAGCCTATGGCTACACCTTC.

This clone occurred a few times. V and J are TRBV7-2 and TRBJ2-1; 7 nucleotides line up with TRBD2. Germline V gives CDR1 SGHTA, CDR2 FQGNSA. The CDR3 covers 15 residues. Trimming cost V 5 bases and J 0 bases; bases outside gene matches: 4. The CDR3 spells CASSAGGISYNEQFF. As DNA, the CDR3 is TGTGCCAGCAGCGCCGGGGGGATCTCCTACAATGAGCAGTTCTTC.

This chain joins TRBV10-3 and TRBJ2-6; D is perhaps TRBD2 (6 bases). Germline V CDR1 and CDR2: ENHRY, SYGVKD. The ends were cut back, 1 base at V and 2 bases at J, with 9 bases in the middle. This CDR3 is built from 16 residues. In nucleotides, the CDR3 is TGTGCCATCAGTGAGTTTGGGGGGACTGGGGCCAACGTCCTGACTTTC. Amino acid sequence: CAISEFGGTGANVLTF.

This clone was seen more than once but under ten times. The rearrangement links TRBV10-3 to TRBJ1-1; 7 nucleotides agree with TRBD1. Per the germline V gene, CDR1 is ENHRY and CDR2 is SYGVKD. The CDR3 is made up of 14 amino acids. Trimming removed 10 bases from V and 1 base from J; junction bases left unmatched: 9. The CDR3 bases are TGTGCCACGCGAACCGGGACAGAGAACACTGAAGCTTTCTTT. Protein sequence: CATRTGTENTEAFF.

The chain joins TRBV19 to TRBJ2-6; D is perhaps TRBD2 (7 bases). CDR3 length: 17 residues. Trimming stripped 5 bases from V and 2 bases from J, with 16 bases between. Germline CDR1 LNHDA, CDR2 SQIVND (reference sequence). DNA for the CDR3: TGTGCCAGTAGTGGCCGGGGGGCACCGGCTGGGGCCAACGTCCTGACTTTC. This encodes CASSGRGAPAGANVLTF.

The CDR3 DNA sequence: TGTGCCAGCAGCGTAGGAGAAGGGGCACCACCCCTCCACTTT. Translating gives CASSVGEGAPPLHF. The chain carries TRBV9 and TRBJ1-6; weak D call: TRBD1 (5 bases). CDR1 is SGDLS and CDR2 is YYNGEE in the germline V gene. The V end was cut by 0 bases, the J end by 11 bases, with 12 bases between. This CDR3 has 14 amino acids.